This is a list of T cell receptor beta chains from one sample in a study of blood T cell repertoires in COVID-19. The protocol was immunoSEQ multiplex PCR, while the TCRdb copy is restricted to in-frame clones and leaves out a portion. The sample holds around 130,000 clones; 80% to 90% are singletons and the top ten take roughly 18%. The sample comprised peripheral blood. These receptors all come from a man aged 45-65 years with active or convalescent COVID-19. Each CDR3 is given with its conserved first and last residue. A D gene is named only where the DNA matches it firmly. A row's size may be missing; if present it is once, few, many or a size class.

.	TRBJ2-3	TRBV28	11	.	CASSLLDTQYF	TGTGCCAGCAGTTTACTGGATACGCAGTATTTT
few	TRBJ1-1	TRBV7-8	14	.	CASSTTGGGTEAFF	TGTGCCAGCAGCACCACAGGTGGTGGGACTGAAGCTTTCTTT
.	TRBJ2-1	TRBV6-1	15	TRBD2	CASSVAGGPYNEQFF	TGTGCCAGCAGTGTAGCGGGAGGCCCCTACAATGAGCAGTTCTTC
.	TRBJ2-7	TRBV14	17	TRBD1	CASSQVLTDFRGWEQYF	TGTGCCAGCAGCCAAGTTTTGACAGACTTCAGGGGGTGGGAGCAGTACTTC
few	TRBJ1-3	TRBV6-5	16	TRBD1	CASSYAMGQGGNTIYF	TGTGCCAGCAGTTACGCGATGGGACAGGGAGGAAACACCATATATTTT
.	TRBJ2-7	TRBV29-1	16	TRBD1	CSVAHVGQAPSYEQYF	TGCAGCGTTGCCCATGTCGGACAGGCCCCCTCCTACGAGCAGTACTTC
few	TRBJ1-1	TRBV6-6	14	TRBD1	CASSYIQGETEAFF	TGTGCCAGCAGTTACATCCAGGGGGAGACTGAAGCTTTCTTT
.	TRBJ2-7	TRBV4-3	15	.	CASSQDRAGAYEQYF	TGCGCCAGCAGCCAAGATCGGGCAGGGGCGTACGAGCAGTACTTC
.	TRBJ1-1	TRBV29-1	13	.	CSVESARDTEAFF	TGCAGCGTTGAAAGCGCACGGGACACTGAAGCTTTCTTT
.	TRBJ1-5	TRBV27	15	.	CASSLGPGGDQPQHF	TGTGCCAGCAGTTTGGGCCCCGGAGGGGATCAGCCCCAGCATTTT
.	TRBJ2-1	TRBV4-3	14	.	CASSQGLGLNEQFF	TGCGCCAGCAGCCAAGGGTTGGGCCTCAATGAGCAGTTCTTC
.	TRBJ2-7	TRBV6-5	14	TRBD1	CASSYWTGSYEQYF	TGTGCCAGCAGTTACTGGACAGGTTCCTACGAGCAGTACTTC
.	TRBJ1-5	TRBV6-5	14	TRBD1	CASSSTGVSQPQHF	TGTGCCAGCAGTTCTACAGGGGTTAGTCAGCCCCAGCATTTT
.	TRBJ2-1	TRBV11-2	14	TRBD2	CASGPWGGYNEQFF	TGTGCCAGCGGCCCTTGGGGGGGGTACAATGAGCAGTTCTTC
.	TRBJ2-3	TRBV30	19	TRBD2	CAWRFGRGRGGPGTDTQYF	TGTGCCTGGCGGTTTGGCCGCGGGCGGGGGGGCCCCGGGACAGATACGCAGTATTTT
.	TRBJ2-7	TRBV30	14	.	CAWSVSGGLSEQYF	TGTGCCTGGAGTGTTTCCGGGGGGCTGAGCGAGCAGTACTTC
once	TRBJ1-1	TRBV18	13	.	CASTTKRNTEAFF	TGTGCCAGCACAACTAAGAGGAACACTGAAGCTTTCTTT
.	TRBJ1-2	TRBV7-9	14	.	CASSPVEGRRGYTF	TGTGCCAGCAGCCCCGTGGAGGGGAGGAGGGGCTACACCTTC
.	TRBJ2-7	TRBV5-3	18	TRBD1	CARSCDRGQPRISYEQYF	TGTGCCAGAAGTTGCGACAGGGGGCAGCCTCGGATTTCCTACGAGCAGTACTTC
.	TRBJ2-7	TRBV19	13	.	CASSMDRTYEQYF	TGTGCCAGTAGTATGGATAGGACTTACGAGCAGTACTTC
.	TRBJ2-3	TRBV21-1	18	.	CASSKKSVRDLCTDTQYF	TGTGCCAGCAGCAAAAAGTCTGTTCGGGATTTGTGCACAGATACGCAGTATTTT
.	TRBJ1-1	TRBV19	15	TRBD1	CASSSGGRSGTEAFF	TGTGCCAGTAGTTCAGGGGGCCGCTCGGGCACTGAAGCTTTCTTT
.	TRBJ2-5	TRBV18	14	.	CASSPGQILETQYF	TGTGCCAGCTCACCAGGACAGATCCTTGAGACCCAGTACTTC
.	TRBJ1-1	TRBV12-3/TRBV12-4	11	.	CASSRDTEAFF	TGTGCCAGCAGCCGGGACACTGAAGCTTTCTTT
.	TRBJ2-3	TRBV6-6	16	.	CASCLNGDSSTDTQYF	TGTGCCAGCTGCTTGAACGGGGACTCTAGCACAGATACGCAGTATTTT
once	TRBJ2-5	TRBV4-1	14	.	CASSARTSSETQYF	TGCGCCAGCAGCGCCCGAACTAGCTCTGAGACCCAGTACTTC
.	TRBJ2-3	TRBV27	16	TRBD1	CASSFRTGGPPDTQYF	TGTGCCAGCAGTTTTCGGACAGGGGGCCCTCCAGATACGCAGTATTTT
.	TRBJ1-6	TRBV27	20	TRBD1	CASSPEPIQNRDSRNSPLHF	TGTGCCAGCAGTCCCGAACCTATACAAAACCGGGACAGCCGTAATTCACCCCTCCACTTT
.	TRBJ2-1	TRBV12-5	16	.	CASGVGEGGQANEQFF	TGTGCTAGTGGGGTCGGGGAGGGGGGGCAGGCCAATGAGCAGTTCTTC
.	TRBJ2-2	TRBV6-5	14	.	CASRTGATTGELFF	TGTGCCAGCAGGACAGGAGCCACCACCGGGGAGCTGTTTTTT
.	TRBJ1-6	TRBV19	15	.	CASSIIVGQHSPLHF	TGTGCCAGTAGTATAATTGTTGGACAGCATTCACCCCTCCACTTT
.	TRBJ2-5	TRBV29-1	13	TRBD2	CSAGTSGQETQYF	TGCAGCGCCGGGACTAGCGGGCAAGAGACCCAGTACTTC
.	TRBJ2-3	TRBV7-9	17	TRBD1	CASSTRQGPTLTDTQYF	TGTGCCAGCAGCACGAGACAGGGGCCAACCTTAACAGATACGCAGTATTTT
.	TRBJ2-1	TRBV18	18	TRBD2	CASSPFRTTSGSGNEQFF	TGTGCCAGCTCACCATTCCGGACGACTAGCGGGAGCGGTAATGAGCAGTTCTTC
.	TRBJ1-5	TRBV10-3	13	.	CAISESTGQPQHF	TGTGCCATCAGTGAGTCGACGGGTCAGCCCCAGCATTTT
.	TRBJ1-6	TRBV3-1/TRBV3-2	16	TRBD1	CASSQEGQGYNSPLHF	TGTGCCAGCAGCCAAGAGGGACAGGGCTATAATTCACCCCTCCACTTT
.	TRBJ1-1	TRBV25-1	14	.	CASSDPQLRDQAFF	TGTGCCAGCAGTGATCCTCAGTTGAGGGATCAAGCTTTCTTT
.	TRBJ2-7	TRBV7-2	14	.	CASSNNRASYEQYF	TGTGCCAGCAGCAACAACAGGGCCTCCTACGAGCAGTACTTC
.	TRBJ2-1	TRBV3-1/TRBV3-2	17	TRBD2	CASSQRFSGKFYNEQFF	TGTGCCAGCAGCCAACGATTTAGCGGGAAATTCTACAATGAGCAGTTCTTC
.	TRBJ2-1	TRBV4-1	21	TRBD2	CASSQVPLTSGRARGSNEQFF	TGCGCCAGCAGCCAAGTCCCTCTTACTAGCGGGAGGGCGAGAGGGAGCAATGAGCAGTTCTTC
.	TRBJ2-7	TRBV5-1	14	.	CASSSEGWEYEQYF	TGCGCCAGCAGCTCGGAAGGGTGGGAGTACGAGCAGTACTTC
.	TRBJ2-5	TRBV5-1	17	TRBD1	CASSLGQGARLVETQYF	TGCGCCAGCAGCTTGGGGCAGGGGGCAAGATTAGTTGAGACCCAGTACTTC